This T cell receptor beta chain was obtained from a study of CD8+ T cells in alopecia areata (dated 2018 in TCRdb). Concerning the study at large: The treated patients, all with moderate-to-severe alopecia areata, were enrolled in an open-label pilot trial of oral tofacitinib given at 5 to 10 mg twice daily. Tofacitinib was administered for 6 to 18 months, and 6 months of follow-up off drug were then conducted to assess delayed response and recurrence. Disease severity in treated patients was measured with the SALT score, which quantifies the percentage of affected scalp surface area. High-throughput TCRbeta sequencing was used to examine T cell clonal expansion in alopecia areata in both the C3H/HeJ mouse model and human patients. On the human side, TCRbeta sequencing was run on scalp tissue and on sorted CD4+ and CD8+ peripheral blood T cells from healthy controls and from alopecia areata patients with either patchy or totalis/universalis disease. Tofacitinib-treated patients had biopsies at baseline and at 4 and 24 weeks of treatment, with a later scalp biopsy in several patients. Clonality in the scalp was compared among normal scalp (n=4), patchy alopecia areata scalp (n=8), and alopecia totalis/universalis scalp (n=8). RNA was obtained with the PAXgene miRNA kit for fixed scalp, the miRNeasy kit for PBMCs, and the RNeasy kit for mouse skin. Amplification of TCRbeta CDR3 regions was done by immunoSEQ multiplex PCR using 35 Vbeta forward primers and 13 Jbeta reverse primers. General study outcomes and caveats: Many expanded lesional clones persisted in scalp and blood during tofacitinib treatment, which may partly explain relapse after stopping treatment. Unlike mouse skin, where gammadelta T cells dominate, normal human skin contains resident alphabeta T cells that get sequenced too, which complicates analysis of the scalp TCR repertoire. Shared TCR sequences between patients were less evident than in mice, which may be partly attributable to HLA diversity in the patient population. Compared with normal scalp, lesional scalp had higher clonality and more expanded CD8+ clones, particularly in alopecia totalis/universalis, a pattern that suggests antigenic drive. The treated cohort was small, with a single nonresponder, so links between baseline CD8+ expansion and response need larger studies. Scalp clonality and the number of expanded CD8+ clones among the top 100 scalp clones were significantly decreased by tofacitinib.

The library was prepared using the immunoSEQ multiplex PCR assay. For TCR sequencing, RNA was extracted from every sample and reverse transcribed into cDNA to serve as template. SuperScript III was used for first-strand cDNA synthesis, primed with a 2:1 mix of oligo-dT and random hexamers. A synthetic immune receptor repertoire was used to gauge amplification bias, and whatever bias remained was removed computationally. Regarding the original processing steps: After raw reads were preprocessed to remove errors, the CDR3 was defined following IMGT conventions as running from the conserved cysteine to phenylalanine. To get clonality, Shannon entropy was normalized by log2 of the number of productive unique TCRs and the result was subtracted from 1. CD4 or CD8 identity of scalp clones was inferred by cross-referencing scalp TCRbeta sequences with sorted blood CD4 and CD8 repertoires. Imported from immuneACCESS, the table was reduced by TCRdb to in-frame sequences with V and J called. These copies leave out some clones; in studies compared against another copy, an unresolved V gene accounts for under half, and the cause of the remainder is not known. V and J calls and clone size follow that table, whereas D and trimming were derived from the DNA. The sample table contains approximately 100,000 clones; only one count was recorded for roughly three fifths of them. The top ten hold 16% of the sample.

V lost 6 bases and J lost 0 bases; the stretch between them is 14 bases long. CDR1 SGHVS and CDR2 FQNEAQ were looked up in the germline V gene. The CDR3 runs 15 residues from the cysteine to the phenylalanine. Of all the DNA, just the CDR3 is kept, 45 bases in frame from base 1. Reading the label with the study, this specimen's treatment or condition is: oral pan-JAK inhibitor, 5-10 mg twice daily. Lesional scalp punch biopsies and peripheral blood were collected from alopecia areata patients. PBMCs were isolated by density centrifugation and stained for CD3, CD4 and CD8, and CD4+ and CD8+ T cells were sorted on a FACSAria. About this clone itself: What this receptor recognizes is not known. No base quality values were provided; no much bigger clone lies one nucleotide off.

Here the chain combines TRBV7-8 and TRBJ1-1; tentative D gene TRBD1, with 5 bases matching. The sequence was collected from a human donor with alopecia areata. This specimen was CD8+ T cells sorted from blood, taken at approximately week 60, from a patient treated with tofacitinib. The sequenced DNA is TGTGCCAGCAGTACAGGCCCCTCCATGAACACTGAAGCTTTCTTT. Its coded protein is CASSTGPSMNTEAFF.